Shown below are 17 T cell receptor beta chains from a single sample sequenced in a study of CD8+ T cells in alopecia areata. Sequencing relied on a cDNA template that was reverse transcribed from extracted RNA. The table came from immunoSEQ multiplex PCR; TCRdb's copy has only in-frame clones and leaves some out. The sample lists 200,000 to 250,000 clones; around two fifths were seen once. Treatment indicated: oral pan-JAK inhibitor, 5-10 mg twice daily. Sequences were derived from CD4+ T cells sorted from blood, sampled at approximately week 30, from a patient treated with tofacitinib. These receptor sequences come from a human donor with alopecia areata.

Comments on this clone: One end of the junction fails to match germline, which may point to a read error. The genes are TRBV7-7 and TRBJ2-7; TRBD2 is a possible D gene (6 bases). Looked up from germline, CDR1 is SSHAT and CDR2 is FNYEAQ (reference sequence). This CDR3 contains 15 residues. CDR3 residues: CASSLARGVSYEQYF. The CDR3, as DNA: TGTGCTAGCAGCTTAGCGCGGGGAGTAAGCTACGAGCAGTACTTC. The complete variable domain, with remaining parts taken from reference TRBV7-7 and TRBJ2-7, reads GAGVSQSPRYKVTKRGQDVTLRCDPISSHATLYWYQQALGQGPEFLTYFNYEAQPDKSGLPSDRFSAERPEGSISTLTIQRTEQRDSAMYRCASSLARGVSYEQYFGPGTRLTVT.

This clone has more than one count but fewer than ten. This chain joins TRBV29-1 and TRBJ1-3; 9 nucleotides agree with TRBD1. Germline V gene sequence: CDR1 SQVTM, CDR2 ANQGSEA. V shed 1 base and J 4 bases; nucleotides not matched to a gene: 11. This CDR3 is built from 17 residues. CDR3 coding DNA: TGCAGCGTTGAAGGAGGTCCGACAGGGGGATCCGGAAACACCATATATTTT. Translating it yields CSVEGGPTGGSGNTIYF.

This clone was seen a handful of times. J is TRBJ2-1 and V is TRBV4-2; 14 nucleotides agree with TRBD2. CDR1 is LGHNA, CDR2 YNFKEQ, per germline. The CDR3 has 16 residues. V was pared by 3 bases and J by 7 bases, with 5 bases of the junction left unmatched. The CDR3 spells CASSHETSGRGNEQFF. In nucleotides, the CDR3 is TGTGCCAGCAGCCACGAGACTAGCGGGAGGGGGAATGAGCAGTTCTTC.

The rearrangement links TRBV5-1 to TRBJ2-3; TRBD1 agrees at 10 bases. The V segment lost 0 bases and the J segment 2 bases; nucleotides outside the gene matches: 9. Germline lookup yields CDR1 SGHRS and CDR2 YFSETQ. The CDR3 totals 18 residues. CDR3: CASSLVFGQGVPTDTQYF. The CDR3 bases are TGCGCCAGCAGCTTGGTTTTTGGACAGGGGGTCCCCACAGATACGCAGTATTTT.

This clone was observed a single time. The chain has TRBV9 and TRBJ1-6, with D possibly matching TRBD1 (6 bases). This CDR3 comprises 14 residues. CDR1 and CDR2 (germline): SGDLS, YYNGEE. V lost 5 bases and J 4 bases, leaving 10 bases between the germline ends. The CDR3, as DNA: TGTGCCAGCAGACAACAGGGTTATAATTCACCCCTCCACTTT. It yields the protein CASRQQGYNSPLHF.

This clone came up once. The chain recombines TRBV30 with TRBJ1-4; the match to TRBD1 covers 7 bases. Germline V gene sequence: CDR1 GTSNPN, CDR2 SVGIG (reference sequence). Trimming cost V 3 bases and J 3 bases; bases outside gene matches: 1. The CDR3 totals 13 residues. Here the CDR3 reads CAWSGQANEKLFF. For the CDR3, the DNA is TGTGCCTGGAGCGGACAGGCTAATGAAAAACTGTTTTTT.

DNA for the CDR3: TGTGCCTGGAGTGTATCCCCTAGCGGGCGCACAGATACGCAGTATTTT. Amino acid sequence: CAWSVSPSGRTDTQYF. The chain is built from TRBV30 and TRBJ2-3; 8 bases are shared with TRBD2. Losses at the gene ends were 0 bases for V and 1 base for J; bases not matched to a gene: 6. This CDR3 has 16 residues. CDR1 GTSNPN and CDR2 SVGIG come from the germline V gene (reference sequence).

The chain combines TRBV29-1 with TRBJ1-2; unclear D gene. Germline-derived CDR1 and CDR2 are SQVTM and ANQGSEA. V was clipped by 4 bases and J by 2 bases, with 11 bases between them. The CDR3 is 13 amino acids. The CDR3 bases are TGCAGCGTTGCCTTTGGACTGAACTATGGCTACACCTTC. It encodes CSVAFGLNYGYTF.

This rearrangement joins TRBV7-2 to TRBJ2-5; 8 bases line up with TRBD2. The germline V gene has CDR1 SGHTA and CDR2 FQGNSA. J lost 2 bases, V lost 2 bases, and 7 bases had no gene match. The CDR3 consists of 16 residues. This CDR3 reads CASSLYFAGGQETQYF. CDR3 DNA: TGTGCCAGCAGCTTATATTTTGCGGGAGGTCAAGAGACCCAGTACTTC.

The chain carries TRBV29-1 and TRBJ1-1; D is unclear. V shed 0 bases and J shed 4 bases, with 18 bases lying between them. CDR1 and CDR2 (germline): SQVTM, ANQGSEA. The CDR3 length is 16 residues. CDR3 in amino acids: CSVEDGGRERITEAFF. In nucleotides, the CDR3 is TGCAGCGTTGAAGATGGCGGTCGGGAAAGGATCACTGAAGCTTTCTTT.

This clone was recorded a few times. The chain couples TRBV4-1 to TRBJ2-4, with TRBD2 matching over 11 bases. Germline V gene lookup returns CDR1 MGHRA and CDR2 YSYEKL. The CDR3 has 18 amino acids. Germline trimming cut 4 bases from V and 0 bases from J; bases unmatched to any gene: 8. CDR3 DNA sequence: TGCGCCAGCAGCCCGGGACTAGCGGCCGGCCTAGCCAAAAACATTCAGTACTTC. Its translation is CASSPGLAAGLAKNIQYF.

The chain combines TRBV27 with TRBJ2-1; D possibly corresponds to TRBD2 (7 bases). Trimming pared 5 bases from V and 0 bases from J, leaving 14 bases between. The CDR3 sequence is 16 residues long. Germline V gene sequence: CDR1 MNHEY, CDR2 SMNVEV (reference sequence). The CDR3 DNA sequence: TGTGCCAGCAGTGGACTAGGGGGAAGCTCCTACAATGAGCAGTTCTTC. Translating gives CASSGLGGSSYNEQFF.

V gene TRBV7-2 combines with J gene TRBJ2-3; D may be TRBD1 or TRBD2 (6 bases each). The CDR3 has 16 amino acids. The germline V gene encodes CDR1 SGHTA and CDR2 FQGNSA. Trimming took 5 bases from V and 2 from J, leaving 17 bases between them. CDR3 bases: TGTGCCAGCAGCCCCCGGGGGCAGTTACCCACAGATACGCAGTATTTT. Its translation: CASSPRGQLPTDTQYF.

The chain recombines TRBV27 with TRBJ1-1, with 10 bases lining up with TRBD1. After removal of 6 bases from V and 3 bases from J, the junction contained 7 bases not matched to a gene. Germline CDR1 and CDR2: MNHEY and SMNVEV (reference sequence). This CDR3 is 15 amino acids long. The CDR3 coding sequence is TGTGCCAGCAGGCCCGGGACAGGGGCGTACACTGAAGCTTTCTTT. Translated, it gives CASRPGTGAYTEAFF.

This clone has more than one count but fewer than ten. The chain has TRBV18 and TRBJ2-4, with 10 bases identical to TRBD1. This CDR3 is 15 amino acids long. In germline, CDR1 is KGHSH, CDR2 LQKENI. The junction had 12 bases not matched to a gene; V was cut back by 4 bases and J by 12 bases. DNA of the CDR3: TGTGCCAGCTCACGCCGACAGGGGGCTGACTCGGGTCAGTACTTC. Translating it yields CASSRRQGADSGQYF.

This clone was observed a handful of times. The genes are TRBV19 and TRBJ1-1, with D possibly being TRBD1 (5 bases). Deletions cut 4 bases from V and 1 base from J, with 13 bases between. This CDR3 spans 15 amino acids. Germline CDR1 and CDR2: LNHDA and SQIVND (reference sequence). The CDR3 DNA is TGTGCCAGTAGTACGCAAGGGACCCAGAACACTGAAGCTTTCTTT. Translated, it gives CASSTQGTQNTEAFF.

CDR3 bases: TGTGCCAGCTCACGAGCGGCAGGAACTACCGGGGAGCTGTTTTTT. Protein sequence: CASSRAAGTTGELFF. The chain uses TRBV18 and TRBJ2-2; perhaps TRBD2 as D (5 bases). The CDR3 has 15 residues. Germline assignment: CDR1 KGHSH and CDR2 LQKENI. V dropped 4 bases and J dropped 5 bases, with 14 bases sitting between them.